These 17 T cell receptor beta chains originate from one sample sequenced in a study of response to subunit inactivated influenza vaccine. TCRdb re-called the RT-PCR reads through MiXCR, storing one row per CDR3 protein. The sample contains more than 700,000 distinct CDR3 sequences, 21% of which appear only once. The starting material was PBMCs from blood, obtained 4 to 6 days after vaccination. These receptors originate from a man aged 50 or older who received an inactivated influenza vaccine.

In its sample, this clonotype was seen a few times. V usage is TRBV25-1 and J usage is TRBJ2-3, with TRBD2 matching 11 bases. The CDR3 contains 14 residues. V shed 10 bases and J 3 bases; nucleotides not matched to a gene: 6. Germline loops: CDR1 MGHDK, CDR2 SYGVNS. The CDR3 sequence: CATEASGGTDTQYF. The CDR3 nucleotides read TGTGCCACCGAGGCTAGCGGGGGGACAGATACGCAGTATTTT.

This clonotype has a handful of counts. The chain carries TRBV20-1 and TRBJ2-4; 12 bases agree with TRBD2. Trimming removed 3 bases from V and 0 bases from J; junction bases left unmatched: 9. CDR1 is DFQATT, CDR2 SNEGSKA, per germline (reference sequence). The CDR3 length is 18 residues. CDR3 coding DNA: TGCAGTGCTAGGACTAGCGGGGGCTTATCGCTAGCCAAAAACATTCAGTACTTC. Protein sequence: CSARTSGGLSLAKNIQYF.

There are a few counts of this clonotype. The chain has TRBV15 and TRBJ2-5, with 8 bases aligning to TRBD2. This CDR3 contains 16 residues. Germline assignment: CDR1 LNHNV and CDR2 YYDKDF (reference sequence). Trimming cost V 0 bases and J 1 base; bases outside gene matches: 4. The DNA for the CDR3 is TGTGCCACCAGCAGAGATGTCCGGGAGGGCCAAGAGACCCAGTACTTC. Amino acids: CATSRDVREGQETQYF. Filled out from reference TRBV15 and TRBJ2-5, the complete variable domain reads DAMVIQNPRYQVTQFGKPVTLSCSQTLNHNVMYWYQQKSSQAPKLLFHYYDKDFNNEADTPDNFQSRRPNTSFCFLDIRSPGLGDTAMYLCATSRDVREGQETQYFGPGTRLLVL.

The chain links TRBV24-1 to TRBJ2-1; TRBD1 aligns across 7 bases. This CDR3 comprises 16 residues. V trimming: 5 bases; J trimming: 0 bases; junction bases outside the gene matches: 6. CDR1 and CDR2 from the germline V gene are KGHDR and SFDVKD. CDR3 region: CATSGDRASSYNEQFF. In DNA form, the CDR3 reads TGTGCCACCAGTGGTGACAGGGCAAGCTCCTACAATGAGCAGTTCTTC.

V gene TRBV4-2 combines with J gene TRBJ2-5; maybe TRBD1 (6 bases). V lost 2 bases and J lost 1, with 11 bases in between. Germline-derived CDR1 and CDR2 are LGHNA and YNFKEQ. The CDR3 extends over 15 amino acids. The CDR3 reads CASSQQRQVQETQYF. The CDR3 nucleotides are TGTGCCAGCAGCCAACAACGACAGGTCCAAGAGACCCAGTACTTC.

This rearrangement joins TRBV29-1 to TRBJ1-1; D is possibly TRBD1 (5 bases). Germline CDR1 is SQVTM and CDR2 is ANQGSEA. There are 10 residues in the CDR3. The CDR3 DNA follows: TGCGCCTGGGGGTACGCTGAAGCTTTCTTT. Amino acid sequence: CAWGYAEAFF.

Note on this clonotype: The germline gene is not matched at one end of the junction; a read error may be the cause. This chain connects TRBV20-1 to TRBJ1-1; TRBD1 matches 7 bases. CDR3 length equals 17 residues. The V gene's germline CDR1 is DFQATT and CDR2 SNEGSKA (reference sequence). For the CDR3, the DNA is TGCTGTGCTAGAGATTCTGACCCGGGACAGTTGAACACTGAAGCTTTCTTT. Translated: CCARDSDPGQLNTEAFF.

The genes are TRBV12-3 or TRBV12-4 and TRBJ2-5; 8 bases align to TRBD1. The CDR3 loop spans 12 amino acids. The J segment lost 3 bases and the V segment lost 6 bases, leaving 0 bases of the junction unmatched. In DNA, the CDR3 is TGTGCCAGCAGGGACAGGGAAGAGACCCAGTACTTC. It encodes CASRDREETQYF.

The V and J genes are TRBV7-2 and TRBJ2-1; 9 bases are a match to TRBD2. Germline V gene lookup returns CDR1 SGHTA and CDR2 FQGNSA. The CDR3 has 15 amino acids. Germline trimming cut 3 bases from V and 4 bases from J; bases unmatched to any gene: 4. CDR3 amino acids: CASSFFSGSYNEQFF. The CDR3, as DNA: TGTGCCAGCAGCTTTTTTAGCGGGAGTTACAATGAGCAGTTCTTC.

Of note for this clonotype: The junction departs from germline at one end; a sequencing error may be responsible. This sequence joins TRBV4-2 and TRBJ1-1; the D is unclear. Germline loops: CDR1 LGHNA, CDR2 YNFKEQ. The CDR3 loop spans 15 amino acids. The CDR3 region is CDSSQDLGGRTEAFF. CDR3 coding DNA: TGTGACAGCAGCCAAGATCTCGGCGGGAGGACTGAAGCTTTCTTT.

There are a few counts of this clonotype. V usage is TRBV24-1 and J usage is TRBJ2-7, with a weak D call TRBD1 (5 bases). This CDR3 region has 16 residues. Trimming cost V 1 base and J 4 bases, with 16 bases left between them. Germline V lookup: CDR1 KGHDR, CDR2 SFDVKD. The DNA of the CDR3 is TGTGCCACCAGTGATTTCCTAAACACCGCAGGGTACGAGCAGTACTTC. Its protein product is CATSDFLNTAGYEQYF.

This chain connects TRBV6-5 to TRBJ2-1; TRBD2 matches at 10 bases. The CDR3 is 16 amino acids. In germline, CDR1 is MNHEY, CDR2 SVGAGI. V shed 2 bases, J shed 4 bases, and the junction held 5 bases outside the gene matches. The CDR3: CASSYTSSGRYNEQFF. Here the CDR3 DNA reads TGTGCCAGCAGTTACACTTCTAGCGGGAGATACAATGAGCAGTTCTTC.

This rearrangement joins TRBV28 to TRBJ2-7, with D unresolved. Trimming removed 6 bases at V and 4 bases at J, with 7 bases between. The CDR3 runs 11 residues. Germline V CDR1 and CDR2: MDHEN, SYDVKM. This chain's CDR3 is CASRDTYEQYF. CDR3 nucleotides: TGTGCCAGCAGAGACACTTACGAGCAGTACTTC.

This clonotype was detected only a few times. The gene calls are TRBV4-2 and TRBJ2-4; D not resolved. With 3 bases removed from V and 3 bases from J, the gap between germline ends came to 18 bases. This CDR3 comprises 17 residues. CDR1 is LGHNA and CDR2 is YNFKEQ in the germline V gene. This CDR3 is CASSQAPDSPYKNIQYF. The CDR3 nucleotides read TGTGCCAGCAGCCAGGCCCCAGATAGCCCTTACAAAAACATTCAGTACTTC.

CDR3 DNA: TGCAGCGTGACCGGGACAAACGAGCAGTACTTC. Amino acids: CSVTGTNEQYF. The gene calls are TRBV29-1 and TRBJ2-7; TRBD1 might be the D (6 bases). This CDR3 is 11 amino acids long. Trimming shortened V by 6 bases and J by 5 bases, and 11 bases separated the two germline ends. Germline CDR1 SQVTM, CDR2 ANQGSEA.

This clonotype showed up many times. The chain combines TRBV5-1 with TRBJ1-1; possibly TRBD1 for D (6 bases). The CDR3 length is 12 residues. Germline CDR1 reads SGHRS; CDR2 reads YFSETQ. V lost 2 bases to trimming and J lost 4 bases, with 6 bases between them. The CDR3 is CASSLQGTEAFF. In DNA, the CDR3 is TGCGCCAGCAGCTTACAGGGCACTGAAGCTTTCTTT.

This clonotype appeared a few times. V is TRBV20-1 and J is TRBJ1-2, with D unclear. Trimming left V 0 bases short and J 3 bases short, with 8 bases between. The CDR3 is 13 residues long. Germline assignment: CDR1 DFQATT and CDR2 SNEGSKA (reference sequence). CDR3 region: CSARDGVDYGYTF. The CDR3 nucleotides are TGCAGTGCTAGAGATGGTGTAGACTATGGCTACACCTTC.